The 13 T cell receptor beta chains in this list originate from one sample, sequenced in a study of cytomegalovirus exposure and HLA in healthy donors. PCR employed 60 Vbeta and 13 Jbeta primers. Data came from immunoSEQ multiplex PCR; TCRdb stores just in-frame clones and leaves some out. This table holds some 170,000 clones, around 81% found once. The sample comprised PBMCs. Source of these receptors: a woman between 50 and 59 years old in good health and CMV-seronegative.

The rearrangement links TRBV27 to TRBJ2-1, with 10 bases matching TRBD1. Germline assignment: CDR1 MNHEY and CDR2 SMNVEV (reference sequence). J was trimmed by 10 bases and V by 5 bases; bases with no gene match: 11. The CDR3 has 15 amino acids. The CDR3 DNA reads TGTGCCAGCAGTACCTGGGACAGGGGATTTGGGGAGCAGTTCTTC. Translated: CASSTWDRGFGEQFF.

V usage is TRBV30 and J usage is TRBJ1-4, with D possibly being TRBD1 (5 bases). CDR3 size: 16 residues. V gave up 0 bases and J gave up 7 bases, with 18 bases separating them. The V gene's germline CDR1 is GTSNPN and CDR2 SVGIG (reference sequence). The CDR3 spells CAWSVPGEARPEKLFF. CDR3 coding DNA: TGTGCCTGGAGTGTACCGGGGGAGGCCCGACCTGAAAAACTGTTTTTT. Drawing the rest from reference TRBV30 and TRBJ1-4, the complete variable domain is SQTIHQWPATLVQPVGSPLSLECTVEGTSNPNLYWYRQAAGRGLQLLFYSVGIGQISSEVPQNLSASRPQDRQFILSSKKLLLSDSGFYLCAWSVPGEARPEKLFFGSGTQLSVL.

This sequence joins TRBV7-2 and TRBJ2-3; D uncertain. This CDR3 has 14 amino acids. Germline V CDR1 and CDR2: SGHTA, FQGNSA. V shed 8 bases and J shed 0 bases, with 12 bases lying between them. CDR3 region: CASSPGWSTDTQYF. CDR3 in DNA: TGTGCCAGCTCCCCCGGGTGGAGCACAGATACGCAGTATTTT.

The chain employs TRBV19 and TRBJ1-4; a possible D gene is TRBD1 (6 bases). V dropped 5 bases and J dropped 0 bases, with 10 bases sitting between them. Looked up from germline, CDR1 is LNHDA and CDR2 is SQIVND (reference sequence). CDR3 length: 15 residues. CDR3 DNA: TGTGCCAGTAGTCTCAGGGGAACAACTAATGAAAAACTGTTTTTT. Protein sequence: CASSLRGTTNEKLFF.

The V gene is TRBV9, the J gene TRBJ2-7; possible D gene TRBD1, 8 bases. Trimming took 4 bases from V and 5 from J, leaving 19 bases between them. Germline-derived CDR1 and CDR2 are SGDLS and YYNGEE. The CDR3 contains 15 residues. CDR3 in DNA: TGTGCCAGCAGCCCGAGGACAGGGAGGGAAGACGAGCAGTACTTC. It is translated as CASSPRTGREDEQYF.

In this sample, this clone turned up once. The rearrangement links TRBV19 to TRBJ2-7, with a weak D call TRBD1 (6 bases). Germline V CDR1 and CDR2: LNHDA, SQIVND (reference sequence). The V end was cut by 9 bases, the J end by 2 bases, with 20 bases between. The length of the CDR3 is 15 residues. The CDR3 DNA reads TGTGCCAGACTCTTCCAGGGGATTGTCGCCTACGAGCAGTACTTC. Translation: CARLFQGIVAYEQYF.

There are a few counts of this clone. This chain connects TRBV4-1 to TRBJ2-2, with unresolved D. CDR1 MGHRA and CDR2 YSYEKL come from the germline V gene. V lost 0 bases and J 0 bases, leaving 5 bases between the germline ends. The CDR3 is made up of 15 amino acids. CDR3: CASSQDQANTGELFF. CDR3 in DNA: TGCGCCAGCAGCCAAGATCAGGCGAACACCGGGGAGCTGTTTTTT.

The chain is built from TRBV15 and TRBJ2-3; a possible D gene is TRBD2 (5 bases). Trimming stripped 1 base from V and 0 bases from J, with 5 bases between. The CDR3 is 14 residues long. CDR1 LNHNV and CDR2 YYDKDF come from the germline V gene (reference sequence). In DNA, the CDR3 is TGTGCCACCAGCAGAGGAGGGAGCACAGATACGCAGTATTTT. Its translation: CATSRGGSTDTQYF.

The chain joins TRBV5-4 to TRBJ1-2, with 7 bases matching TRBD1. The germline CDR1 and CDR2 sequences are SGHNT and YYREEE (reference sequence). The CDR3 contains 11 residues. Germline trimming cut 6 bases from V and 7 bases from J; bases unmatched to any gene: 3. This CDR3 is CASTQGGGYTF. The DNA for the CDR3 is TGTGCCAGCACCCAGGGGGGTGGCTACACCTTC.

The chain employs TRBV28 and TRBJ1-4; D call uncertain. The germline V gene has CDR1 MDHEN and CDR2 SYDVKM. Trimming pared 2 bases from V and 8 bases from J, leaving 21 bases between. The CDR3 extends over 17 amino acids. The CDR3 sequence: CASSLPVRAAAREKLFF. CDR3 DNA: TGTGCCAGCAGTTTACCTGTCCGGGCAGCGGCGCGGGAAAAACTGTTTTTT. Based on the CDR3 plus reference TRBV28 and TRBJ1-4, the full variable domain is DVKVTQSSRYLVKRTGEKVFLECVQDMDHENMFWYRQDPGLGLRLIYFSYDVKMKEKGDIPEGYSVSREKKERFSLILESASTNQTSMYLCASSLPVRAAAREKLFFGSGTQLSVL.

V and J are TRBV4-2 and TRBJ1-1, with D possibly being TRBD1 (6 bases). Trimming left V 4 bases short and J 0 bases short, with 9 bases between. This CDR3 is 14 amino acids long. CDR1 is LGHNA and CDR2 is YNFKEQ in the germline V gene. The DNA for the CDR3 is TGTGCCAGCAGCCGCGGACAGATGAACACTGAAGCTTTCTTT. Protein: CASSRGQMNTEAFF.

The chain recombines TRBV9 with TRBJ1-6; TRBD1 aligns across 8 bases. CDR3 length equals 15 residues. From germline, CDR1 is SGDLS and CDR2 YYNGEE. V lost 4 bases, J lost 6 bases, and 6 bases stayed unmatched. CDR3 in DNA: TGTGCCAGCAGCCCCGTCGGACAGGGTAATTCACCCCTCCACTTT. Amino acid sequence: CASSPVGQGNSPLHF.

CDR3 in amino acids: CASRSGQLANTGELFF. The CDR3, as DNA: TGTGCCAGCAGGTCAGGACAGCTCGCGAACACCGGGGAGCTGTTTTTT. The V gene is TRBV28, the J gene TRBJ2-2, with D possibly matching TRBD1 (6 bases). There are 16 residues in the CDR3. V was trimmed by 6 bases and J by 0 bases, leaving 14 bases between them. The germline V gene encodes CDR1 MDHEN and CDR2 SYDVKM.